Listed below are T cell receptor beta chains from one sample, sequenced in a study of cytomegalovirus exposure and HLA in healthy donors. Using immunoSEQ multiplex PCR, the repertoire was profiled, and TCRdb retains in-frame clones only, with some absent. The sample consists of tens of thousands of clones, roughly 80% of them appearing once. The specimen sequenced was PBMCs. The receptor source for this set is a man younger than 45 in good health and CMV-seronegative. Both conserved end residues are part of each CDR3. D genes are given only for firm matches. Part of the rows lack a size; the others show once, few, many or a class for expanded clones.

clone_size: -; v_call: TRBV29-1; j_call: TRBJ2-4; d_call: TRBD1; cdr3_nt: TGCAGCGTGGAACAGGGGGCGAGGTCCAAAAACATTCAGTACTTC; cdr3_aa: CSVEQGARSKNIQYF
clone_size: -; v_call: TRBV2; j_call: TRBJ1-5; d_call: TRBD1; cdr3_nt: TGTGCCAGCAGTGAAAAACAGGGGGTGGGGATTTTGCGCAATCAGCCCCAGCATTTT; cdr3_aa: CASSEKQGVGILRNQPQHF
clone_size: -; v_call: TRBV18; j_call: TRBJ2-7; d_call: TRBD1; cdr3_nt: TGTGCCAGCTCACGTCAGGGACAGGGCCTTTACGAGCAGTACTTC; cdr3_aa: CASSRQGQGLYEQYF
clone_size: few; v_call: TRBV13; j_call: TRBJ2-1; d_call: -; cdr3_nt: TGTGCCAGCAGCTCCTCCCTCGACAGATACAATGAGCAGTTCTTC; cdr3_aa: CASSSSLDRYNEQFF
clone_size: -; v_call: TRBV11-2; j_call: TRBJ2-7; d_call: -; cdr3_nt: TGTGCCAGCAGCTTAGCTTCGGGGGACTCCTACGAGCAGTACTTC; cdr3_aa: CASSLASGDSYEQYF
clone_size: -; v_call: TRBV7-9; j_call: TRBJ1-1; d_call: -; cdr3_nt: TGTGCCAGCAGCGGGCTCCCGCACACTGAAGCTTTCTTT; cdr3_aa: CASSGLPHTEAFF
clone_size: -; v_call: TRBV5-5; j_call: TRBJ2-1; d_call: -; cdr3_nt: TGTGCCAGCAGCCTAGAAAAGTTCAATGAGCAGTTCTTC; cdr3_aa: CASSLEKFNEQFF
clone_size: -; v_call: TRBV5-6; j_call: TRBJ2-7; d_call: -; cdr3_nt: TGTGCCAGCAGCTTAAGACACCGCTACGAGCAGTACTTC; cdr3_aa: CASSLRHRYEQYF
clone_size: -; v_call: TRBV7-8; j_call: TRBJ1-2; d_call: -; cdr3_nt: TGTGCCAGCAGCTTAGGACGGGACACGAACTATGGCTACACCTTC; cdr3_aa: CASSLGRDTNYGYTF
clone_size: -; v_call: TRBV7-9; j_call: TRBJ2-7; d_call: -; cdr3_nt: TGTGCCAGCAGCCACCGACAGCGAGACTACGAGCAGTACTTC; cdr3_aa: CASSHRQRDYEQYF
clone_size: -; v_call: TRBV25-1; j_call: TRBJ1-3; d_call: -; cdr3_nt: TGTGCCAGCACAGGGTTATATTCTGGAAACACCATATATTTT; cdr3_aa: CASTGLYSGNTIYF
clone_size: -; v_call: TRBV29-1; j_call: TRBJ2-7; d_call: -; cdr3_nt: TGCAGCGTTCGTTCGCACCTTTCTGGCAACGAGCAGTACTTC; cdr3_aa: CSVRSHLSGNEQYF
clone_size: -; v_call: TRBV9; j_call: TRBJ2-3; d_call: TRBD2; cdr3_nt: TGTGCCAGCAGCGAGACTAGCGGGGCCTCAGATACGCAGTATTTT; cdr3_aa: CASSETSGASDTQYF
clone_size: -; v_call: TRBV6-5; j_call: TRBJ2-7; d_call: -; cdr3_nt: TGTGCCAGCAGTGAGGACAGAAACTACGAGCAGTACTTC; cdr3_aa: CASSEDRNYEQYF